These T cell receptor beta chains were read from a single sample in a study of identical twins. TCRdb processed the 5' RACE reads anew with MiXCR; each CDR3 protein has one entry. The sample carries 700,000 or so distinct CDR3 sequences, roughly 8% recorded once. These records were also assigned to another study, of yellow fever vaccine responses in identical twins.

Sequencing was carried out using PBMCs. The source is a woman aged 18-29 years in good health. The CDR3 runs from the conserved cysteine through the conserved F or W. Each record gives: J gene, D gene, clone size, V gene, CDR3 length, CDR3 protein, CDR3 DNA. A D gene is named only where the DNA matches it firmly. Clone size is not always given. Where it is, it says once, few, many or a class for expanded clones.

>TRBJ1-4|.|few|TRBV2|14
CASRKKDLVEKLFF
TGTGCCAGCAGAAAAAAGGACCTGGTGGAAAAACTGTTTTTT
>TRBJ2-3|TRBD1|.|TRBV12-3/TRBV12-4|17
CASSPGRGTGGRDTQYF
TGTGCCAGCAGTCCAGGGCGGGGGACAGGGGGCAGAGATACGCAGTATTTT
>TRBJ2-2|.|few|TRBV6-2/TRBV6-3|16
CASIKANRENTGELFF
TGTGCCAGCATTAAAGCGAACAGGGAGAACACCGGGGAGCTGTTTTTT
>TRBJ1-4|.|.|TRBV27|17
CASSLAGWGSPNEKLFF
TGTGCCAGCAGTTTGGCCGGTTGGGGGTCCCCTAATGAAAAACTGTTTTTT
>TRBJ2-1|TRBD1|few|TRBV11-1|16
CASSLEGYRGTNEQFF
TGTGCCAGCAGCTTAGAAGGTTACAGGGGCACGAATGAGCAGTTCTTC
>TRBJ2-5|TRBD2|few|TRBV4-3|16
CASSQDETSGRETQYF
TGCGCCAGCAGCCAAGATGAGACTAGCGGGAGAGAGACCCAGTACTTC
>TRBJ2-7|.|many|TRBV10-3|13
CAITDRSSYEQYF
TGTGCCATCACCGACAGGTCCTCCTACGAGCAGTACTTC
>TRBJ2-7|TRBD2|.|TRBV4-2|18
CASSRGLAGTASAYEQYF
TGTGCCAGCAGTCGAGGGCTAGCGGGAACGGCCTCGGCCTACGAGCAGTACTTC
>TRBJ2-7|TRBD1|few|TRBV28|14
CASNPTGGGYEQYF
TGTGCCAGCAACCCGACAGGGGGTGGATACGAGCAGTACTTC
>TRBJ2-3|TRBD1|many|TRBV29-1|14
CSVLRDRGRDTQYF
TGCAGCGTGCTCCGGGACAGGGGAAGAGATACGCAGTATTTT
>TRBJ2-3|TRBD1|.|TRBV25-1|13
CASSGDRGDTQYF
TGTGCCAGCAGTGGGGACAGGGGTGATACGCAGTATTTT
>TRBJ2-7|.|few|TRBV14|13
CASSPRGHPEQYF
TGTGCCAGCAGCCCAAGAGGGCACCCCGAGCAGTACTTC
>TRBJ1-1|.|.|TRBV9|14
CASSSSSGGDKAFF
TGTGCCAGCAGCTCGAGCTCGGGGGGGGATAAAGCTTTCTTT
>TRBJ1-1|TRBD1|.|TRBV3-1|16
CASSPDRVVFRTEAFF
TGTGCCAGCAGCCCCGACAGGGTTGTCTTCCGCACTGAAGCTTTCTTT
>TRBJ2-2|TRBD1|many|TRBV12-3/TRBV12-4|16
CASSPGTGPNTGELFF
TGTGCCAGCAGTCCCGGGACAGGCCCAAACACCGGGGAGCTGTTTTTT